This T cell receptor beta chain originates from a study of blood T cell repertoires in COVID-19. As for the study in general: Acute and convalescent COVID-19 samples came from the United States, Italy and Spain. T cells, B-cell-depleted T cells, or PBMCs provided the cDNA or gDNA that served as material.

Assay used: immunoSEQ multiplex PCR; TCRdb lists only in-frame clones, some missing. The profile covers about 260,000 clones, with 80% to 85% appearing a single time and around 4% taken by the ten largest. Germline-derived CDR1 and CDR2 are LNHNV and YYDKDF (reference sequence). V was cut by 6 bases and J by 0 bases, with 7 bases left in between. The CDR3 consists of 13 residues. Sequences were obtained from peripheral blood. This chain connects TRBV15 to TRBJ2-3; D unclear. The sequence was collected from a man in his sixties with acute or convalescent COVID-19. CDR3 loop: CATRASSTDTQYF. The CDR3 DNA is TGTGCCACCAGAGCGAGTAGCACAGATACGCAGTATTTT.